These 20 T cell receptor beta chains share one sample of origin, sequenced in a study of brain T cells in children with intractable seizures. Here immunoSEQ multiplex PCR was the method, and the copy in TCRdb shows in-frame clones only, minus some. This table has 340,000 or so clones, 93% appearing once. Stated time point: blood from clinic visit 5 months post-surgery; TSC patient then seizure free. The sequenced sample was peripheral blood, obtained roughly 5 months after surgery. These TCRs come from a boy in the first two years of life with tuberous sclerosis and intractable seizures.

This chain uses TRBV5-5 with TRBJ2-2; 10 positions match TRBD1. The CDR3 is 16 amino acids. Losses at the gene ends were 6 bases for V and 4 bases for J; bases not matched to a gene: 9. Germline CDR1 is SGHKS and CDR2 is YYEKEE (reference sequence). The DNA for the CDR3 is TGTGCCAGCACCCTGGGACAGGGGACGGGCACCGGGGAGCTGTTTTTT. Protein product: CASTLGQGTGTGELFF.

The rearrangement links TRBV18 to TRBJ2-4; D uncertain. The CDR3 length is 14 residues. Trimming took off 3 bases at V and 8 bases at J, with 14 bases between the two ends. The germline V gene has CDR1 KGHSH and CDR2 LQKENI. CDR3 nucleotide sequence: TGTGCCAGCTCACCGAGAGATAGGACGCACATTCAGTACTTC. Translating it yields CASSPRDRTHIQYF.

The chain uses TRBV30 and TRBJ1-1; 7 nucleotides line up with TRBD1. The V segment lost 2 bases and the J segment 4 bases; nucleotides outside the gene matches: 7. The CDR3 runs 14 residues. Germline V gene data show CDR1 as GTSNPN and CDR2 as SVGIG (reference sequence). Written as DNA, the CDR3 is TGTGCCTGGAGTCTGGGACAGAAAGTCACTGAAGCTTTCTTT. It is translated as CAWSLGQKVTEAFF.

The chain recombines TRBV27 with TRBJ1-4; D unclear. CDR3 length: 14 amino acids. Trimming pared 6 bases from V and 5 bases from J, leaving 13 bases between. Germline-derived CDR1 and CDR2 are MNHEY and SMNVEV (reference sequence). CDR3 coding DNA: TGTGCCAGCAGCACGCGTATTTCAAATGAAAAACTGTTTTTT. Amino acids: CASSTRISNEKLFF.

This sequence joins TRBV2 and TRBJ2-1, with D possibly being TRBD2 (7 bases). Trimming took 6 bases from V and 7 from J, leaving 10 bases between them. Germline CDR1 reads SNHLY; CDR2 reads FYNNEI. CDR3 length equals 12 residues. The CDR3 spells CASRGGANEQFF. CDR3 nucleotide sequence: TGTGCCAGCAGGGGGGGGGCGAATGAGCAGTTCTTC. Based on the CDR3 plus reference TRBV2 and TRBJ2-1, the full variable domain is EPEVTQTPSHQVTQMGQEVILRCVPISNHLYFYWYRQILGQKVEFLVSFYNNEISEKSEIFDDQFSVERPDGSNFTLKIRSTKLEDSAMYFCASRGGANEQFFGPGTRLTVL.

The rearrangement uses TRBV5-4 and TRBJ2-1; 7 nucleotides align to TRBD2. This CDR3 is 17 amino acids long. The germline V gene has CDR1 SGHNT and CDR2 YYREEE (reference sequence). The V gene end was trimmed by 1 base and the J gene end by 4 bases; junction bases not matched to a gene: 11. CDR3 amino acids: CASSLSSGTTLYNEQFF. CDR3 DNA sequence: TGTGCCAGCAGCTTGTCTTCTGGGACTACCCTTTACAATGAGCAGTTCTTC.

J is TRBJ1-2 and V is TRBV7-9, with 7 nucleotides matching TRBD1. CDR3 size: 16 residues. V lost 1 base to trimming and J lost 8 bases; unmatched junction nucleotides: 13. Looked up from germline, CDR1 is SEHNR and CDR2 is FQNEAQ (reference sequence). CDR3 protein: CASSLVEGYGTEGYTF. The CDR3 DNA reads TGTGCCAGCAGCTTAGTAGAGGGGTACGGGACAGAAGGCTACACCTTC.

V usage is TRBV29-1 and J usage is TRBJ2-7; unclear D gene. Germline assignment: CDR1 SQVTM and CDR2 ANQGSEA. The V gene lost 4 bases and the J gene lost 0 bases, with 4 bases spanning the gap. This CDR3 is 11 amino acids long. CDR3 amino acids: CSVADSYEQYF. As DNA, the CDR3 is TGCAGCGTTGCTGACTCCTACGAGCAGTACTTC.

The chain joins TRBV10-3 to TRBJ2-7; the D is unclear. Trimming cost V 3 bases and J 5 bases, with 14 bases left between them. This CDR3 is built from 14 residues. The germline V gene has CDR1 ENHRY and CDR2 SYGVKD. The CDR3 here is CAISEERVLDEQYF. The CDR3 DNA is TGTGCCATCAGTGAAGAAAGGGTACTCGACGAGCAGTACTTC.

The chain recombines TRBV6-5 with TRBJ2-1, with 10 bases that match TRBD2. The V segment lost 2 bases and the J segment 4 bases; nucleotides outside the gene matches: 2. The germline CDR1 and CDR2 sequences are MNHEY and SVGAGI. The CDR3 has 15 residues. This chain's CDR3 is CASSYVAGGYNEQFF. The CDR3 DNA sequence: TGTGCCAGCAGTTACGTAGCGGGGGGTTACAATGAGCAGTTCTTC.

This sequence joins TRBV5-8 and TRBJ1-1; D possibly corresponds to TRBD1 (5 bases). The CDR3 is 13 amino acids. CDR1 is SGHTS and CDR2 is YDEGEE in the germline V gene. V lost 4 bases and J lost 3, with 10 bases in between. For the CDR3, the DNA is TGTGCCAGCAGCAGACAGTCCCACACTGAAGCTTTCTTT. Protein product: CASSRQSHTEAFF.

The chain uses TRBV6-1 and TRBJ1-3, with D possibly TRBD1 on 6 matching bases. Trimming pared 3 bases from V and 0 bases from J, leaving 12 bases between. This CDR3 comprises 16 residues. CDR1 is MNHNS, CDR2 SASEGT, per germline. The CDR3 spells CASSETGPYSGNTIYF. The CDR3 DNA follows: TGTGCCAGCAGTGAGACAGGACCGTACTCTGGAAACACCATATATTTT.

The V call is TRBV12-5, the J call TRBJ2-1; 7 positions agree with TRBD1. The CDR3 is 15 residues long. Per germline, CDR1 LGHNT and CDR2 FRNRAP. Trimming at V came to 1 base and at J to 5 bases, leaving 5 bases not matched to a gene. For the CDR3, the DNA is TGTGCTAGTGGTTTGGGAGGGACAGCGAACAATGAGCAGTTCTTC. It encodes CASGLGGTANNEQFF.

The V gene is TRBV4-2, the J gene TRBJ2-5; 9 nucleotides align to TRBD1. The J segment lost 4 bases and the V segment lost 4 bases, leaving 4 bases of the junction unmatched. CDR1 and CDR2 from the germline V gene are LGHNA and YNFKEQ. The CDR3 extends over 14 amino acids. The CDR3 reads CASSPGTGRETQYF. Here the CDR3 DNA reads TGTGCCAGCAGCCCCGGGACAGGGAGAGAGACCCAGTACTTC.

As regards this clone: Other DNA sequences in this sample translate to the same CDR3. CDR3 sequence reads: CASSLGLQETQYF. CDR3 DNA sequence: TGTGCCAGCAGCTTGGGCCTTCAAGAGACCCAGTACTTC. This chain links TRBV11-2 with TRBJ2-5; D ambiguous. Trimming stripped 3 bases from V and 2 bases from J, with 7 bases between. The V gene's germline CDR1 is SGHAT and CDR2 FQNNGV. CDR3 length equals 13 residues.

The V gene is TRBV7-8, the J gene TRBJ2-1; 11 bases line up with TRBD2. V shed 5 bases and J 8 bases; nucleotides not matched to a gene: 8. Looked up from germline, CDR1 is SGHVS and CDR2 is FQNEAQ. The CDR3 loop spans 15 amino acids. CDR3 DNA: TGTGCCAGCAGCATTAGCGGGAGGGCAATTTATGAGCAGTTCTTC. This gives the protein CASSISGRAIYEQFF.

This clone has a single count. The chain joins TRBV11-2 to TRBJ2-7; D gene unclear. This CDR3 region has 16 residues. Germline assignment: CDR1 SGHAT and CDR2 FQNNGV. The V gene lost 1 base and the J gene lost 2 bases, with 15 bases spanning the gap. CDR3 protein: CASSLGWGGGAYEQYF. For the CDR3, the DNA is TGTGCCAGCAGCTTAGGTTGGGGTGGCGGCGCCTACGAGCAGTACTTC.

This CDR3 reads CATSDSDRAYGYTF. CDR3 nucleotides: TGTGCCACCAGTGACTCCGACAGGGCCTATGGCTACACCTTC. V is TRBV24-1 and J is TRBJ1-2, with 7 bases matching TRBD1. Germline values: CDR1 KGHDR, CDR2 SFDVKD. J gave up 4 bases and V 4 bases, and 5 bases lay outside the gene matches. The CDR3 contains 14 residues.

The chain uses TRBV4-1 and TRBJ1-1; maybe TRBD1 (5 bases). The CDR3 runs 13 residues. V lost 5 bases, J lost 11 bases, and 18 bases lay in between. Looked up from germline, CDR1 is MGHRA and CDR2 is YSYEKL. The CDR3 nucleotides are TGCGCCAGCAGCTTCCCTGGAGGGGCTGGGGCTTTCTTT. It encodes CASSFPGGAGAFF.

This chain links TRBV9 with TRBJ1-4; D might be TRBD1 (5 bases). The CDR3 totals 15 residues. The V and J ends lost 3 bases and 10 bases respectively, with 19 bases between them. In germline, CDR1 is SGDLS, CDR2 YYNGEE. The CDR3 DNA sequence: TGTGCCAGCAGCGGAGCCGACAGTTCGCATGCAAAACTGTTTTTT. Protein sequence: CASSGADSSHAKLFF.